The next 20 T cell receptor beta chains were all read from a single sample in a study of read filtering for tumor transcriptome and immune sequencing. This library used 300 to 500 ng RNA and molecular barcoded adaptors spanning alpha/delta and beta/gamma chains. TCRdb reprocessed the reads with MiXCR, giving one entry per CDR3 protein. This table has over 50,000 distinct CDR3 sequences, about a fifth appearing once. Sequencing used a population of CD138-negative cells sorted from bone marrow. These receptors were obtained from a donor aged 40 or over with multiple myeloma.

V and J are TRBV24-1 and TRBJ2-3; D is unresolved. This CDR3 spans 13 amino acids. Deletions cut 1 base from V and 7 bases from J, with 8 bases between. Germline CDR1 is KGHDR and CDR2 is SFDVKD. The CDR3 region is CATSDFFLHTQYF. The CDR3 nucleotides are TGTGCCACCAGTGATTTTTTTTTGCATACGCAGTATTTT.

This clonotype was detected many times. This chain connects TRBV20-1 to TRBJ1-4, with D possibly being TRBD1 (6 bases). Trimming took off 3 bases at V and 4 bases at J, with 15 bases between the two ends. The CDR3 covers 15 residues. Germline CDR1 and CDR2: DFQATT and SNEGSKA (reference sequence). CDR3 region: CSARREGGYNEKLFF. In DNA form, the CDR3 reads TGCAGTGCTAGGAGGGAAGGGGGGTATAATGAAAAACTGTTTTTT.

A note on this clonotype: Possible read error: a much larger clone is one base away. The chain carries TRBV12-3 or TRBV12-4 and TRBJ2-5, with D hard to call. CDR3 length: 14 amino acids. The DNA for the CDR3 is TGTGCCAGCAGTCTCCAGACACTTTGGAAGACCCTGTACTTC. Its translation: CASSLQTLWKTLYF.

This clonotype was seen ten or more times. This chain connects TRBV5-1 to TRBJ2-2, with D perhaps matching TRBD1 (5 bases). This CDR3 contains 14 residues. The germline V and J ends were trimmed by 2 bases and 3 bases, with 8 bases remaining between them. Germline V gene sequence: CDR1 SGHRS, CDR2 YFSETQ. DNA for the CDR3: TGCGCCAGCAGCTTACAAGGGGACACCGGGGAGCTGTTTTTT. It specifies CASSLQGDTGELFF.

Regarding this clonotype: Given a much more abundant clone one base away, this may be a read error. The chain recombines TRBV11-2 with TRBJ2-5; 14 bases align to TRBD2. The CDR3 runs to 18 residues. Per the germline V gene, CDR1 is SGHAT and CDR2 is FQNNGV. V lost 3 bases and J lost 3; bases outside the gene matches: 9. The CDR3 bases are TGTGCCAGCAGCTTGGATGCTTCGGGACTAGCGGGAGAAGAGACCCAGTACTTC. It specifies CASSLDASGLAGEETQYF.

This chain uses TRBV4-1 with TRBJ1-3, with 7 bases that match TRBD1. The CDR3 is 17 residues long. From germline, CDR1 is MGHRA and CDR2 YSYEKL. The junction had 9 bases not matched to a gene; V was cut back by 4 bases and J by 0 bases. CDR3: CASSRLQQGLSGNTIYF. In DNA, the CDR3 is TGCGCCAGCAGCCGCCTTCAACAGGGGCTCTCTGGAAACACCATATATTTT.

The sample holds many counts of this clonotype. The chain employs TRBV24-1 and TRBJ1-5; D uncertain. Trimming took off 3 bases at V and 2 bases at J, with 7 bases between the two ends. CDR1 is KGHDR and CDR2 is SFDVKD in the germline V gene. The length of the CDR3 is 14 residues. CDR3 bases: TGTGCCACCAGTGATCCGCGGGGCAATCAGCCCCAGCATTTT. This encodes CATSDPRGNQPQHF.

Regarding this clonotype: It may be a read error: a sequence one base away is much more abundant. This chain links TRBV20-1 with TRBJ1-1, with TRBD1 matching over 9 bases. The CDR3 covers 14 residues. Germline values: CDR1 DFQATT, CDR2 SNEGSKA (reference sequence). The CDR3 DNA reads as TGCAGTGCTCTCCTGGGACAGGGCAACACTGAAGCTTCCTTT. This encodes CSALLGQGNTEASF.

This clonotype was observed a handful of times. J is TRBJ2-7 and V is TRBV18, with 8 bases identical to TRBD2. The CDR3 consists of 16 residues. Per the germline V gene, CDR1 is KGHSH and CDR2 is LQKENI. Unmatched junction bases numbered 15, after V lost 8 bases and J lost 3 bases. CDR3 in amino acids: CASRSTRRGGSYEQYF. CDR3 DNA: TGTGCCAGCCGAAGCACACGACGGGGGGGCAGCTACGAGCAGTACTTC. Filled out from reference TRBV18 and TRBJ2-7, the complete variable domain reads NAGVMQNPRHLVRRRGQEARLRCSPMKGHSHVYWYRQLPEEGLKFMVYLQKENIIDESGMPKERFSAEFPKEGPSILRIQQVVRGDSAAYFCASRSTRRGGSYEQYFGPGTRLTVT.

This clonotype was counted at least ten times. This sequence joins TRBV7-2 and TRBJ2-7; D gene uncertain. CDR3 length: 12 residues. V lost 3 bases to trimming and J lost 6 bases, with 9 bases between them. The germline V gene has CDR1 SGHTA and CDR2 FQGNSA. In nucleotides, the CDR3 is TGTGCCAGCAGCTTGTCGAGGATCGAGCAGTACTTC. It translates to CASSLSRIEQYF. Looking up the rest from reference TRBV7-2 and TRBJ2-7 gives the full variable domain: GAGVSQSPSNKVTEKGKDVELRCDPISGHTALYWYRQSLGQGLEFLIYFQGNSAPDKSGLPSDRFSAERTGGSVSTLTIQRTQQEDSAVYLCASSLSRIEQYFGPGTRLTVT.

At least ten counts were recorded for this clonotype. The CDR3: CASSLTTASGSYNEQFF. The CDR3 DNA reads as TGTGCCAGCAGCTTAACCACGGCTAGCGGGTCCTACAATGAGCAGTTCTTC. The chain links TRBV7-3 to TRBJ2-1, with TRBD2 matching over 8 bases. There are 17 residues in the CDR3. V was pared by 0 bases and J by 1 base, with 5 bases of the junction left unmatched. CDR1 is SGHTA, CDR2 FQGTGA, per germline.

As concerns this clonotype: This may be a read error, as it is one base from a much larger clone. This chain uses TRBV18 with TRBJ2-2, with TRBD2 as a possible D gene (5 bases). The CDR3 length is 14 residues. CDR1 and CDR2 (germline): KGHSH, LQKENI. CDR3 residues: CASSPPPNTGELVF. DNA for the CDR3: TGTGCCAGCTCACCACCCCCGAACACCGGGGAGCTGGTTTTT.

Turning to this clonotype: A much larger clone sits a single nucleotide away, making a read error possible. Since no conserved phenylalanine or tryptophan closes the CDR3, a read error is the likely cause. The chain combines TRBV27 with TRBJ1-5; D is perhaps TRBD1 (5 bases). Per the germline V gene, CDR1 is MNHEY and CDR2 is SMNVEV (reference sequence). The length of the CDR3 is 15 residues. V was trimmed by 2 bases and J by 6 bases, leaving 14 bases between them. The CDR3 DNA follows: TGTGCCAGCAGTTTAAACTCAGGGTGGGGTCAGCCCCAGCATCTT. Translating it yields CASSLNSGWGQPQHL.

Remarks on this clonotype: Being one base from a much bigger clone, this may be a read error. The chain links TRBV28 to TRBJ2-7; D remains ambiguous. Germline V gene lookup returns CDR1 MDHEN and CDR2 SYDVKM. There are 12 residues in the CDR3. Trimming cost V 8 bases and J 6 bases, with 14 bases left between them. CDR3 protein: CASGSMESEQYF. DNA for the CDR3: TGTGCCAGCGGTTCAATGGAGTCCGAGCAGTACTTC. Complete variable domain (other parts from reference TRBV28 and TRBJ2-7): DVKVTQSSRYLVKRTGEKVFLECVQDMDHENMFWYRQDPGLGLRLIYFSYDVKMKEKGDIPEGYSVSREKKERFSLILESASTNQTSMYLCASGSMESEQYFGPGTRLTVT.

CDR3 bases: TGCAGCGTTGGACAGGGAGATAGCAATCAGCCCCAGCATTTT. It translates to CSVGQGDSNQPQHF. The chain employs TRBV29-1 and TRBJ1-5, with 7 positions matching TRBD1. CDR1 SQVTM and CDR2 ANQGSEA come from the germline V gene. This CDR3 comprises 14 residues. J lost 0 bases, V lost 4 bases, and 3 bases had no gene match.

The genes are TRBV5-4 and TRBJ2-5; 15 bases map to TRBD2. This CDR3 spans 16 amino acids. Germline-derived CDR1 and CDR2 are SGHNT and YYREEE (reference sequence). With 4 bases clipped from V and 5 bases from J, the junction kept 6 bases outside the gene matches. As DNA, the CDR3 is TGTGCCAGCAGCGTCAGGACTAGCGGGAGGGGGGAGACCCAGTACTTC. It yields the protein CASSVRTSGRGETQYF.

As concerns this clonotype: At one of its ends the junction is not consistent with the germline gene, which may arise from a read error. The genes are TRBV29-1 and TRBJ2-2; TRBD1 matches at 9 bases. Germline-derived CDR1 and CDR2 are SQVTM and ANQGSEA. This CDR3 contains 13 residues. CDR3 amino acids: CGVDRGTTGEMFF. CDR3 nucleotide sequence: TGCGGCGTTGACAGGGGGACCACCGGGGAGATGTTTTTT.

This clonotype was counted many times. The V gene is TRBV19, the J gene TRBJ2-3; 9 bases map to TRBD2. With 5 bases clipped from V and 3 bases from J, the junction kept 3 bases outside the gene matches. This CDR3 has 14 amino acids. Per germline, CDR1 LNHDA and CDR2 SQIVND (reference sequence). As DNA, the CDR3 is TGTGCCAGTAGTCGACTAGCGGCGACAGATACGCAGTATTTT. It yields the protein CASSRLAATDTQYF.

Ten or more counts support this clonotype. The genes are TRBV12-3 or TRBV12-4 and TRBJ2-5, with 11 bases fitting TRBD1. The CDR3 contains 16 residues. V shed 2 bases and J 4 bases; nucleotides not matched to a gene: 6. CDR3 nucleotide sequence: TGTGCCAGCAGTTTAATGGGACAGGGGGTCGGAGAGACCCAGTACTTC. It codes for CASSLMGQGVGETQYF.

This clonotype occurred many times. The V gene is TRBV20-1, the J gene TRBJ1-1, with TRBD1 identical over 9 bases. Trimming removed 0 bases from V and 10 bases from J; junction bases left unmatched: 9. This CDR3 is 14 amino acids long. CDR1 and CDR2 from the germline V gene are DFQATT and SNEGSKA (reference sequence). CDR3 coding DNA: TGCAGTGCTAGAGATTTGGGGACAGGGAACCGAGCTTTCTTT. This codes for CSARDLGTGNRAFF.